The present T cell receptor beta chain was sequenced within a study of shared clonotypes between healthy human individuals. The CDR3 length is 13 residues. Germline lookup yields CDR1 SEHNR and CDR2 FQNEAQ (reference sequence). The V end was cut by 2 bases, the J end by 5 bases, with 7 bases between. At a deep level, the assay was run. DNA at 200 ng, about 30,000 T cell genomes, went into sorted-subset replicate PCRs. TCRdb's copy holds only in-frame clones and misses some; the assay was immunoSEQ multiplex PCR. The data contain 730,000 or so clones, 60% to 80% of them singletons. Source material: memory CD4+ T cells sorted from blood. Described subset: CD45RA-negative fraction. This clonotype was sampled from a woman aged 30 to 39 in good health. The chain combines TRBV7-9 with TRBJ2-1; the D is unclear. The CDR3 spells CASSLKSHNEQFF. The DNA for the CDR3 is TGTGCCAGCAGCTTAAAGTCCCACAATGAGCAGTTCTTC. Filled out from reference TRBV7-9 and TRBJ2-1, the complete variable domain reads DTGVSQNPRHKITKRGQNVTFRCDPISEHNRLYWYRQTLGQGPEFLTYFQNEAQLEKSRLLSDRFSAERPKGSFSTLEIQRTEQGDSAMYLCASSLKSHNEQFFGPGTRLTVL.